The 19 T cell receptor beta chains below come from one sample, sequenced in a study of vaccination and CD4 T cells after COVID-19. Researchers used the Oncomine TCR Beta short-read assay to sequence DNA from cultured CD4+ T cells. TCRdb re-analysed the PCR reads in MiXCR, keeping a single row per CDR3 protein. The sample comprises about 19,000 distinct CDR3 sequences, approximately 40% of which are singletons, and 13% to 15% rests with the top ten. No antigens are known for them. Treatment reported: roughly 11-day PBMC culture with coronavirus spike peptide pools or control peptides (ViraFEST assay). The source material was cultured CD4+ T cells from blood. The origin of the receptors is a human donor with COVID-19.

This clonotype was observed a handful of times. The CDR3 DNA sequence: TGTGCCAGCAGGGGCGAGCGGGGGACAGATACGCAGTATTTT. This encodes CASRGERGTDTQYF. The chain is built from TRBV6-1 and TRBJ2-3; 8 bases match TRBD2. The germline V gene has CDR1 MNHNS and CDR2 SASEGT. The CDR3 length is 14 residues. The ends lost 6 bases at V and 3 bases at J; junction bases unmatched: 5.

The chain links TRBV12-5 to TRBJ1-1, with 7 bases identical to TRBD1. V lost 1 base to trimming and J lost 1 base; unmatched junction nucleotides: 6. The CDR3 consists of 16 residues. Germline-derived CDR1 and CDR2 are LGHNT and FRNRAP. The CDR3 DNA reads TGTGCTAGTGGTTTGGGAGGGACAGCGGAGAACACTGAAGCTTTCTTT. It encodes CASGLGGTAENTEAFF.

This clonotype was recorded only once. The chain recombines TRBV7-2 with TRBJ1-5, with a weak D call TRBD1 (6 bases). CDR1 and CDR2 from the germline V gene are SGHTA and FQGNSA. The V end lost 1 base, the J end lost 9 bases, and 10 bases lay between the germline ends. CDR3 size: 13 residues. CDR3: CASSLGGGAPQHF. The CDR3 nucleotides are TGTGCCAGCAGCTTAGGAGGGGGAGCGCCCCAGCATTTT.

The gene calls are TRBV7-9 and TRBJ1-5; TRBD1 matches 7 bases. The V gene's germline CDR1 is SEHNR and CDR2 FQNEAQ (reference sequence). Trimming at V came to 4 bases and at J to 2 bases, leaving 8 bases not matched to a gene. CDR3 length: 16 amino acids. The CDR3 nucleotides read TGTGCCAGCAGCTCCGACAGGGCGCTGGGCAATCAGCCCCAGCATTTT. Its protein product is CASSSDRALGNQPQHF.

The chain employs TRBV7-6 and TRBJ1-5; a weak D match, TRBD1 (5 bases). The germline gives CDR1 SGHVS, CDR2 FNYEAQ. This CDR3 region has 14 residues. V lost 2 bases and J 11 bases, leaving 16 bases between the germline ends. The CDR3 nucleotides read TGTGCCAGCAGCTTATCGGGGGGAACCAGAGCCCAGCATTTT. Its protein product is CASSLSGGTRAQHF.

This clonotype was detected only a few times. The CDR3 is CAGGLAGRSSTDTQYF. CDR3 DNA sequence: TGTGCCGGGGGACTAGCGGGTCGCTCTAGCACAGATACGCAGTATTTT. The chain employs TRBV30 and TRBJ2-3; 12 bases are shared with TRBD2. This CDR3 is 16 amino acids long. Unmatched junction bases numbered 9, after V lost 8 bases and J lost 0 bases. The germline V gene encodes CDR1 GTSNPN and CDR2 SVGIG (reference sequence).

The chain has TRBV5-1 and TRBJ1-5, with D perhaps TRBD1 (5 bases). CDR3 length equals 14 residues. In germline, CDR1 is SGHRS, CDR2 YFSETQ. V was clipped by 2 bases and J by 7 bases, with 13 bases between them. CDR3 coding DNA: TGCGCCAGCAGCTTAAATGGGGGAGGGCAGCCCCAGCATTTT. Amino acids: CASSLNGGGQPQHF.

The chain combines TRBV6-1 with TRBJ2-4; D gene uncertain. The CDR3 has 13 residues. V was pared by 6 bases and J by 3 bases, with 9 bases between. Germline CDR1 and CDR2: MNHNS and SASEGT. The CDR3 nucleotides read TGTGCCAGCAGGGGCGGCGGCAAAAACATTCAGTACTTC. Its protein product is CASRGGGKNIQYF.

This chain links TRBV28 with TRBJ1-2, with D maybe TRBD1 (5 bases). The CDR3 has 15 amino acids. The ends were cut back, 7 bases at V and 8 bases at J, with 23 bases in the middle. Per the germline V gene, CDR1 is MDHEN and CDR2 is SYDVKM. This chain's CDR3 is CASTSDKLPNRGYTF. CDR3 DNA: TGTGCCAGCACCTCGGACAAACTGCCAAACCGCGGCTACACCTTC.

The genes are TRBV2 and TRBJ1-1, with a tentative D call TRBD1 (6 bases). This CDR3 spans 14 amino acids. V lost 4 bases, J lost 1 base, and 10 bases lay in between. Germline assignment: CDR1 SNHLY and CDR2 FYNNEI. CDR3 DNA: TGTGCCAGCAGTGGGACAGCGAAGAACACTGAAGCTTTCTTT. This codes for CASSGTAKNTEAFF.

This rearrangement joins TRBV27 to TRBJ2-3, with 12 bases that match TRBD2. Germline V gene sequence: CDR1 MNHEY, CDR2 SMNVEV (reference sequence). The ends lost 6 bases at V and 5 bases at J; junction bases unmatched: 12. The CDR3 loop spans 17 amino acids. Written as DNA, the CDR3 is TGTGCCAGCAGCCGGCGGGCTAGCGGGGGGGCCAGAGATACGCAGTATTTT. It translates to CASSRRASGGARDTQYF.

The chain joins TRBV11-3 to TRBJ2-6; the D is unclear. In germline, CDR1 is SGHNT, CDR2 YENEEA. This CDR3 comprises 15 residues. With 0 bases removed from V and 1 base from J, the gap between germline ends came to 4 bases. Here the CDR3 reads CASSLELSGANVLTF. The CDR3 region has the DNA TGTGCCAGCAGCTTAGAGCTTTCTGGGGCCAACGTCCTGACTTTC.

This clonotype was seen more than once but under ten times. The CDR3, as DNA: TGTGCCAGCAGCTTAGCGTCCCGCCGGAGCAATCAGCCCCAGCATTTT. This gives the protein CASSLASRRSNQPQHF. The chain joins TRBV7-2 to TRBJ1-5; D remains unclear. V shed 0 bases and J shed 1 base, with 10 bases lying between them. The CDR3 runs to 16 residues. In germline, CDR1 is SGHTA, CDR2 FQGNSA. Full variable domain (remainder filled in from reference TRBV7-2 and TRBJ1-5): GAGVSQSPSNKVTEKGKDVELRCDPISGHTALYWYRQSLGQGLEFLIYFQGNSAPDKSGLPSDRFSAERTGGSVSTLTIQRTQQEDSAVYLCASSLASRRSNQPQHFGDGTRLSIL.

The chain has TRBV2 and TRBJ2-2; TRBD2 matches 10 bases. The CDR3 is 17 amino acids. After removal of 4 bases from V and 4 bases from J, the junction contained 9 bases not matched to a gene. Germline-derived CDR1 and CDR2 are SNHLY and FYNNEI. CDR3 bases: TGTGCCAGCAGTGGACTCCTAGCGGGGGTTAGCACCGGGGAGCTGTTTTTT. This codes for CASSGLLAGVSTGELFF.

The V call is TRBV21-1, the J call TRBJ2-3; TRBD1 was called by the table and not checked on the DNA. TRBV21-1 is assigned pseudogene status. The CDR3 has 18 amino acids. The DNA of the CDR3 is TGTGCCAGCAGCAAGGACAGCCTAGGGGGATGGAGCACAGATACGCAGTATTTT. The encoded protein is CASSKDSLGGWSTDTQYF.

The rearrangement joins TRBV4-2 to TRBJ1-2; D is unclear. The CDR3 totals 16 residues. Trimming removed 0 bases at V and 0 bases at J, with 11 bases between. The V gene's germline CDR1 is LGHNA and CDR2 YNFKEQ. The CDR3 DNA reads TGTGCCAGCAGCCAAGAGGGAGGCAGGCCTAACTATGGCTACACCTTC. Translating gives CASSQEGGRPNYGYTF.

The J gene is TRBJ1-6, the V gene TRBV27, with D perhaps TRBD1 (6 bases). The CDR3 covers 19 residues. Trimming removed 4 bases from V and 0 bases from J, with 19 bases in between. Germline V gene sequence: CDR1 MNHEY, CDR2 SMNVEV (reference sequence). This chain's CDR3 is CASSWVRGGSSSYNSPLHF. The CDR3, as DNA: TGTGCCAGCAGTTGGGTCAGAGGGGGTTCAAGCTCCTATAATTCACCCCTCCACTTT.

This clonotype was detected a few times. The genes are TRBV2 and TRBJ1-2; D remains ambiguous. Germline assignment: CDR1 SNHLY and CDR2 FYNNEI. The V and J ends lost 8 bases and 8 bases respectively, with 24 bases between them. The CDR3 covers 15 residues. DNA of the CDR3: TGTGCCAGCGGGTCCCTTGAGGATGGGTTAAGGGGCTACACCTTC. It specifies CASGSLEDGLRGYTF.

This chain joins TRBV19 and TRBJ2-1, with 7 bases identical to TRBD2. The CDR3 is 15 amino acids. The J segment lost 8 bases and the V segment lost 3 bases, leaving 10 bases of the junction unmatched. Per the germline V gene, CDR1 is LNHDA and CDR2 is SQIVND (reference sequence). The CDR3 sequence: CASSIPSGLLDEQFF. CDR3 bases: TGTGCCAGTAGTATTCCCTCGGGACTACTGGATGAGCAGTTCTTC.